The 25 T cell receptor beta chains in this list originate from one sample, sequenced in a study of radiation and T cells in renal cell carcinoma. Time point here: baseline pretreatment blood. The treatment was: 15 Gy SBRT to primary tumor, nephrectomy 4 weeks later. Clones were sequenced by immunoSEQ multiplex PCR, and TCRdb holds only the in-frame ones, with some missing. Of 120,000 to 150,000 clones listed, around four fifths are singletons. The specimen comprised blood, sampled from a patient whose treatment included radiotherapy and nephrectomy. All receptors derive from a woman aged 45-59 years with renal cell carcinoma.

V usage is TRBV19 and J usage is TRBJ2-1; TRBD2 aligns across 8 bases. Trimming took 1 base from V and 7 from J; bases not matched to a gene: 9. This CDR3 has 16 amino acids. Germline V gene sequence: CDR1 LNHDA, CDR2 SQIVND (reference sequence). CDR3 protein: CASSIVSREGLNEQFF. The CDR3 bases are TGTGCCAGTAGTATAGTATCCCGGGAGGGCCTTAATGAGCAGTTCTTC.

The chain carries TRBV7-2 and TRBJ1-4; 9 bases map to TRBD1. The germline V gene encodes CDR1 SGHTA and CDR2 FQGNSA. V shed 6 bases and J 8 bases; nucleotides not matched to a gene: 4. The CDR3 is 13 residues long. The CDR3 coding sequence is TGTGCCAGCAGTATGACAGGGGGGGAAAAACTGTTTTTT. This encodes CASSMTGGEKLFF.

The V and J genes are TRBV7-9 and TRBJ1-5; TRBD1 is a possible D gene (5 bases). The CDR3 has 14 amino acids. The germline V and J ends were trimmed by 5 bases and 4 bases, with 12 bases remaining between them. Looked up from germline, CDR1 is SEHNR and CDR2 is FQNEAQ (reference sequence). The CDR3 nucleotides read TGTGCCAGCAGCCTCCGGGACGGGAATCAGCCCCAGCATTTT. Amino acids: CASSLRDGNQPQHF.

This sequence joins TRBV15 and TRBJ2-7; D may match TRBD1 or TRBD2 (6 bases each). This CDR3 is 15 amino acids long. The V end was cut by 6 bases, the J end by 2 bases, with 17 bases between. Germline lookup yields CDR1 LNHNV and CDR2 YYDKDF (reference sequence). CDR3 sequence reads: CATSPRGGSAYEQYF. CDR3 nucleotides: TGTGCCACCAGTCCCCGAGGGGGGAGCGCCTACGAGCAGTACTTC.

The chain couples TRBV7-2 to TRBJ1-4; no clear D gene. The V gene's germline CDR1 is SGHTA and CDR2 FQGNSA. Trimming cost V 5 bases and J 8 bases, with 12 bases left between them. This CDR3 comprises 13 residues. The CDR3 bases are TGTGCCAGCAGCCCTCAAGTCGGGGAAAAACTGTTTTTT. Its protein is CASSPQVGEKLFF.

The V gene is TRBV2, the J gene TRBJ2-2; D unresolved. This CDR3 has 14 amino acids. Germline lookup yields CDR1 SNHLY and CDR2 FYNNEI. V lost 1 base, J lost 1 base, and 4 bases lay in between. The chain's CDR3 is CASSEGQNTGELFF. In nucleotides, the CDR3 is TGTGCCAGCAGTGAAGGACAGAACACCGGGGAGCTGTTTTTT.

The CDR3 loop reads CASSQNSHRSYEQYF. CDR3 sequence (DNA): TGCGCCAGCAGCCAGAATAGCCACAGGAGCTACGAGCAGTACTTC. The J gene is TRBJ2-7, the V gene TRBV5-1; perhaps TRBD1 as D (5 bases). Looked up from germline, CDR1 is SGHRS and CDR2 is YFSETQ. CDR3 length: 15 residues. Trimming shortened V by 4 bases and J by 3 bases, and 17 bases separated the two germline ends.

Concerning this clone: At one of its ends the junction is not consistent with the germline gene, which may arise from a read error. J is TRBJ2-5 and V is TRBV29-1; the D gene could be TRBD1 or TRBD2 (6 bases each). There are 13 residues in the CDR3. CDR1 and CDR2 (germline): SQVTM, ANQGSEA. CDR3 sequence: CSVAISGAGEVDF. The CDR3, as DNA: TGCAGCGTCGCGATCTCGGGGGCAGGAGAGGTGGACTTC.

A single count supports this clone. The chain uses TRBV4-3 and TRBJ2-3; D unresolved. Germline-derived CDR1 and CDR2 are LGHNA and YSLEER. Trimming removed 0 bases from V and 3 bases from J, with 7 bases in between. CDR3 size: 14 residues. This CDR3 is CASSQEIQTDTQYF. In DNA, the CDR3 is TGCGCCAGCAGCCAAGAGATACAAACAGATACGCAGTATTTT.

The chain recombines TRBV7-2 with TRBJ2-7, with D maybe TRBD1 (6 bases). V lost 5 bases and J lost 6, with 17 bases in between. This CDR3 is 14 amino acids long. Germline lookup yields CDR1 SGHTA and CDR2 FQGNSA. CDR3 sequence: CASSPRTAPLEQYF. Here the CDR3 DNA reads TGTGCCAGCAGCCCGCGGACAGCACCTCTCGAGCAGTACTTC.

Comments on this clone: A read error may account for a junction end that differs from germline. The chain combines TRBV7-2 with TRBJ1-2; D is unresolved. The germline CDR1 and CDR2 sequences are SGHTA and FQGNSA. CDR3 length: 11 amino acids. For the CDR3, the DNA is TGTGCCAGCAGCTCCTACTACGGCTACACCTTC. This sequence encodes CASSSYYGYTF. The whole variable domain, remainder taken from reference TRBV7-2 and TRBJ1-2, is GAGVSQSPSNKVTEKGKDVELRCDPISGHTALYWYRQSLGQGLEFLIYFQGNSAPDKSGLPSDRFSAERTGGSVSTLTIQRTQQEDSAVYLCASSSYYGYTFGSGTRLTVV.

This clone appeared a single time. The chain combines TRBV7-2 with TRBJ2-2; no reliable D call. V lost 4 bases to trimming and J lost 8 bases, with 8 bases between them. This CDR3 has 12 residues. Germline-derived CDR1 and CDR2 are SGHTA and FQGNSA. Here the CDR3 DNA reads TGTGCCAGCAGCTCCCTCTTAGGGGAGCTGTTTTTT. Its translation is CASSSLLGELFF.

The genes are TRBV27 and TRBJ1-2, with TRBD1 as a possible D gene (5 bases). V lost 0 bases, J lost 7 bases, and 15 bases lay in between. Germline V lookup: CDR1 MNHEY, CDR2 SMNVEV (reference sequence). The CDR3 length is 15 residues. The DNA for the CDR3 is TGTGCCAGCAGTTTATCGGCGGCCCTTAGGGGTGGCTACACCTTC. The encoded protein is CASSLSAALRGGYTF.

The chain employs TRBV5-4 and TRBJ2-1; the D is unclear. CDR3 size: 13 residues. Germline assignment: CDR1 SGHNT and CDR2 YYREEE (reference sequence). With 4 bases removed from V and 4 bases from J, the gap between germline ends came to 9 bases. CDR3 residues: CASSQILYNEQFF. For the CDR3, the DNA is TGTGCCAGCAGCCAGATCTTATACAATGAGCAGTTCTTC.

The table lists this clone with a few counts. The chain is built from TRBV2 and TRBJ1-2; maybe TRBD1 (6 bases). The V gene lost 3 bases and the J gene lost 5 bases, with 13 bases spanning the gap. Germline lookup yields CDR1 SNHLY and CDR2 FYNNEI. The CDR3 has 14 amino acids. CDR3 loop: CASSENRAAYGYTF. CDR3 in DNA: TGTGCCAGCAGTGAGAACAGGGCGGCGTATGGCTACACCTTC.

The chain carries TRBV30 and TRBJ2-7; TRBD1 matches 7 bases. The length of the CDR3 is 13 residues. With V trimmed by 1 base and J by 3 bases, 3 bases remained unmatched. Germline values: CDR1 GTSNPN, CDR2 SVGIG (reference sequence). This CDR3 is CAWSAGQFYEQYF. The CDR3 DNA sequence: TGTGCCTGGAGTGCGGGACAGTTCTACGAGCAGTACTTC.

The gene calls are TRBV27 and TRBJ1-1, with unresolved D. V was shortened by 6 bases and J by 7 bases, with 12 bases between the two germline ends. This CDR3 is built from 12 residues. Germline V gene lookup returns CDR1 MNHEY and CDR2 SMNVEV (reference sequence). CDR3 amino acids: CASSSLQSEAFF. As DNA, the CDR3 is TGTGCCAGCAGCTCGCTCCAAAGTGAAGCTTTCTTT.

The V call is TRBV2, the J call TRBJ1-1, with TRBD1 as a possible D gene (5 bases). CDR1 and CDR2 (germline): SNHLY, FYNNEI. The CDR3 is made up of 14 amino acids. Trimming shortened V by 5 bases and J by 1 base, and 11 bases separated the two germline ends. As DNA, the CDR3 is TGTGCCAGCAGTCGTCCGGGACGGAACACTGAAGCTTTCTTT. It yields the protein CASSRPGRNTEAFF. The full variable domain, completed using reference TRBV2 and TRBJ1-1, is EPEVTQTPSHQVTQMGQEVILRCVPISNHLYFYWYRQILGQKVEFLVSFYNNEISEKSEIFDDQFSVERPDGSNFTLKIRSTKLEDSAMYFCASSRPGRNTEAFFGQGTRLTVV.

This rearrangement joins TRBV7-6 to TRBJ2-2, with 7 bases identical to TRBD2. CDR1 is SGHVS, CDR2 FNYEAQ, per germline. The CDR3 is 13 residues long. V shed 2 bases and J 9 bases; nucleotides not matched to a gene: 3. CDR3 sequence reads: CASSLRLARELFF. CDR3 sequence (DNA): TGTGCCAGCAGCTTAAGACTAGCACGGGAGCTGTTTTTT.

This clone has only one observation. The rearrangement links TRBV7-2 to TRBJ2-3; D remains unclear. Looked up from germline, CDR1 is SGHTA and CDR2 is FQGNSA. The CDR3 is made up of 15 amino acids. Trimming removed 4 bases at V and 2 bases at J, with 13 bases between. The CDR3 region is CASSSSRTTTDTQYF. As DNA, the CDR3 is TGTGCCAGCAGCTCTTCCCGGACCACCACAGATACGCAGTATTTT.

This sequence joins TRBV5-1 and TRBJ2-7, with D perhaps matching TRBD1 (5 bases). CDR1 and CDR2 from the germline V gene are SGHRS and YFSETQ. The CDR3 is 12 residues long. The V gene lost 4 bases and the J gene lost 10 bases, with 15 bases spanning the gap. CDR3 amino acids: CASSEPTEPQYF. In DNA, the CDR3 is TGCGCCAGCAGCGAACCGACAGAACCTCAGTACTTC.

The CDR3 DNA sequence: TGTGCCAGCAGGGTCAAAGACAGCAACACCGGGGAGCTGTTTTTT. It codes for CASRVKDSNTGELFF. The chain couples TRBV28 to TRBJ2-2; D possibly corresponds to TRBD1 (5 bases). Germline V gene data show CDR1 as MDHEN and CDR2 as SYDVKM. V lost 6 bases, J lost 2 bases, and 13 bases lay in between. The CDR3 runs to 15 residues.

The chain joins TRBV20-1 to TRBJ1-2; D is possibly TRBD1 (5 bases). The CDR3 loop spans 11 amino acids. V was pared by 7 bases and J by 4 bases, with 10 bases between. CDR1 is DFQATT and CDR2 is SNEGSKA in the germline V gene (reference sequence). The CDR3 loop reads CSGGQGYGYTF. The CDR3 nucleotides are TGCAGTGGAGGGCAGGGCTATGGCTACACCTTC.

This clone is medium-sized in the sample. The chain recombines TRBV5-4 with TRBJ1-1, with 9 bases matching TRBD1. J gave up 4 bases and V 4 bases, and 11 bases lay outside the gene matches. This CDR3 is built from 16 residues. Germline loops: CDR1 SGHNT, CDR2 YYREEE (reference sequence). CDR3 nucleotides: TGTGCCAGCAGCCTACGGACAGGGGTTCTGCTCACTGAAGCTTTCTTT. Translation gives CASSLRTGVLLTEAFF. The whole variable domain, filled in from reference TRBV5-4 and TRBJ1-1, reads ETGVTQSPTHLIKTRGQQVTLRCSSQSGHNTVSWYQQALGQGPQFIFQYYREEENGRGNFPPRFSGLQFPNYSSELNVNALELDDSALYLCASSLRTGVLLTEAFFGQGTRLTVV.

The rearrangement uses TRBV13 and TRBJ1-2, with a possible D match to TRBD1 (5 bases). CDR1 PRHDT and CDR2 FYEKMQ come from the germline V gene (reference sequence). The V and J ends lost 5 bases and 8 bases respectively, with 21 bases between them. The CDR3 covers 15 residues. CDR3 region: CASSPLGESGRGYTF. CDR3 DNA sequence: TGTGCCAGCAGCCCCCTGGGTGAGTCAGGGCGCGGCTACACCTTC.